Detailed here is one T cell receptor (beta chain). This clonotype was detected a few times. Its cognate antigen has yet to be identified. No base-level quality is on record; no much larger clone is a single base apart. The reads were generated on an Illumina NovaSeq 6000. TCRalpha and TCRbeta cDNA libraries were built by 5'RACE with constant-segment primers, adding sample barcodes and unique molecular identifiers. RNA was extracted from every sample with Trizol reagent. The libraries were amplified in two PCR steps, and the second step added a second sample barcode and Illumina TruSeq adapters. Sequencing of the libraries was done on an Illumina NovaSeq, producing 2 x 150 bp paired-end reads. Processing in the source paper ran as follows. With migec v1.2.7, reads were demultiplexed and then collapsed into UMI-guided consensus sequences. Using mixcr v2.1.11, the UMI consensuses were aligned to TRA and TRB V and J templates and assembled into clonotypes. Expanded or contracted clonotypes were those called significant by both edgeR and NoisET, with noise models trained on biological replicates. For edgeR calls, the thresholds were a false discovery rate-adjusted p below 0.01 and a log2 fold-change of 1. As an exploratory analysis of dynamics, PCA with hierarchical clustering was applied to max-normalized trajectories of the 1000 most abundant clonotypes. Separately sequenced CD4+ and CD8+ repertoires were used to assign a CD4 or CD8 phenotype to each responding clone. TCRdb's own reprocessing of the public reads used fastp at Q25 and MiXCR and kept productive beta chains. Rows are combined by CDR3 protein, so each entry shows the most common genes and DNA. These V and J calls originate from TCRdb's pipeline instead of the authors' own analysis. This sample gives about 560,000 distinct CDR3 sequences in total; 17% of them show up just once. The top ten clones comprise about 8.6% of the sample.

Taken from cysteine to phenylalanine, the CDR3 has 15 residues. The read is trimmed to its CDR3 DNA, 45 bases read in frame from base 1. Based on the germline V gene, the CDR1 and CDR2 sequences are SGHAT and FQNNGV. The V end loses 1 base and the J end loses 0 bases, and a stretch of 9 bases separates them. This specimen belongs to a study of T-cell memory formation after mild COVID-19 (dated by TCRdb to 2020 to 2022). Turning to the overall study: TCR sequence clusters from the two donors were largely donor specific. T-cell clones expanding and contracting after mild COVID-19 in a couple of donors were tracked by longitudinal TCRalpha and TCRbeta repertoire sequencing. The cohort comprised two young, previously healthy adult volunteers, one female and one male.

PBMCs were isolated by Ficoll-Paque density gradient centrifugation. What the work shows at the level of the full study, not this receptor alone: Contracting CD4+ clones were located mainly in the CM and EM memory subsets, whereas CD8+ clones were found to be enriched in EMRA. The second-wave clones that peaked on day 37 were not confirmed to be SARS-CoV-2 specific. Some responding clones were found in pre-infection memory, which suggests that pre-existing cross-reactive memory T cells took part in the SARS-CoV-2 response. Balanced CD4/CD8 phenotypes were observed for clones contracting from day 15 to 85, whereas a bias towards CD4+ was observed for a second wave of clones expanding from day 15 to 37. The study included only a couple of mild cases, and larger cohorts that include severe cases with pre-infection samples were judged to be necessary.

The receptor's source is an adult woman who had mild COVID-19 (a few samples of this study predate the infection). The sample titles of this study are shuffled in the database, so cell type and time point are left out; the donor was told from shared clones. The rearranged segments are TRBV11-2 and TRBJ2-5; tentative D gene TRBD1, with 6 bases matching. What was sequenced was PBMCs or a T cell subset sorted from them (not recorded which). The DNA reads TGTGCCAGCAGCTTAGTGACAGGCAACCAAGAGACCCAGTACTTC. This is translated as CASSLVTGNQETQYF.